A selection of T cell receptor beta chains follows, all from one sample in a study of cytotoxic CD8 clonotypes in ibrutinib-treated CLL. TCRdb keeps only in-frame clones here, not all; method: immunoSEQ multiplex PCR. The table has about 29,000 clones, 69% seen once; the top ten hold roughly half. The sample in question was PBMCs, obtained after 24 months of ibrutinib treatment. Receptor source: a human donor with chronic lymphocytic leukemia. Each CDR3 is given with its conserved first and last residue. The D gene is left open where the match is weak. Only part of the rows carry a size: once, few, many, or a class if the clone is expanded.

-,TRBJ1-5,few,TRBV6-1,CASSTYNQPQHF,TGTGCCAGCAGTACCTACAATCAGCCCCAGCATTTT
-,TRBJ2-7,-,TRBV5-8,CASSLGGGYTYEQYF,TGTGCCAGCAGCTTGGGCGGGGGCTACACCTACGAGCAGTACTTC
-,TRBJ1-5,few,TRBV2,CASSVYGVRQPQHF,TGTGCCAGCAGTGTTTACGGGGTACGCCAGCCCCAGCATTTT
-,TRBJ1-5,once,TRBV4-1,CASSQSGTGDNQPQHF,TGCGCCAGCAGCCAATCCGGGACTGGTGACAATCAGCCCCAGCATTTT
-,TRBJ1-2,-,TRBV5-1,CASSLAQGGGYTF,TGCGCCAGCAGCTTGGCCCAGGGCGGTGGCTACACCTTC
-,TRBJ1-4,-,TRBV19,CASRDPGSTEKLFF,TGTGCCAGCCGTGACCCAGGGTCCACTGAAAAACTGTTTTTT
TRBD1,TRBJ2-1,-,TRBV19,CASRTQGDSQFF,TGTGCCAGTAGAACTCAGGGGGATTCTCAGTTCTTC
-,TRBJ2-5,few,TRBV28,CASSFGGVGGETQYF,TGTGCCAGCAGTTTCGGCGGGGTTGGGGGAGAGACCCAGTACTTC
TRBD1,TRBJ1-5,-,TRBV2,CASTGQGLSNQPQHF,TGTGCCAGCACCGGACAGGGTTTAAGCAATCAGCCCCAGCATTTT
TRBD1,TRBJ2-6,-,TRBV5-1,CASSRDRGPPSGANVLTF,TGCGCCAGCAGCCGGGACAGGGGCCCGCCCTCTGGGGCCAACGTCCTGACTTTC
-,TRBJ2-2,once,TRBV28,CATLVGADTGELFF,TGTGCCACCCTGGTGGGGGCCGACACCGGGGAGCTGTTTTTT
TRBD2,TRBJ2-1,-,TRBV11-2,CASSLRLAGVQEQFF,TGTGCCAGCAGCTTAAGGCTAGCGGGGGTCCAAGAGCAGTTCTTC
TRBD2,TRBJ2-3,-,TRBV7-6,CASSYGGEGADTQYF,TGTGCCAGCTCGTATGGGGGGGAAGGCGCAGATACGCAGTATTTT
-,TRBJ2-2,-,TRBV7-8,CASSGSSVTGELFF,TGTGCCAGCAGCGGTTCTTCTGTCACCGGGGAGCTGTTTTTT
-,TRBJ1-5,few,TRBV7-2,CASSYDQTGPQHF,TGTGCCAGCAGCTACGACCAAACGGGACCCCAGCATTTT
-,TRBJ2-3,once,TRBV9,CASSVGKGDTQYF,TGTGCCAGCAGCGTAGGGAAGGGGGATACGCAGTATTTT
-,TRBJ2-2,once,TRBV5-1,CASSGLINTGELFF,TGCGCCAGCTCGGGACTTATCAACACCGGGGAGCTGTTTTTT
-,TRBJ2-1,-,TRBV4-1,CASSRGGTGYNEQFF,TGCGCCAGCAGCCGTGGCGGGACTGGCTACAATGAGCAGTTCTTC
-,TRBJ2-1,-,TRBV30,CAWSVRRGNEQFF,TGTGCCTGGAGTGTACGGCGGGGTAATGAGCAGTTCTTC
-,TRBJ1-5,-,TRBV7-8,CASSLVWGPRQPQHF,TGTGCCAGCAGCTTAGTTTGGGGGCCTCGACAGCCCCAGCATTTT
-,TRBJ1-4,-,TRBV28,CASRNGVREEKLFF,TGTGCCAGCCGAAACGGGGTAAGGGAGGAAAAACTGTTTTTT
TRBD2,TRBJ2-3,-,TRBV5-6,CASSLTSGGGDTQYF,TGTGCCAGCAGCTTGACTAGCGGGGGAGGGGATACGCAGTATTTT
-,TRBJ2-1,-,TRBV5-4,CASSLDPENYNEQFF,TGTGCCAGCAGCTTGGATCCGGAAAATTATAATGAGCAGTTCTTC
-,TRBJ1-2,-,TRBV18,CASSPSTDYGYTF,TGTGCCAGCTCACCCTCGACAGACTATGGCTACACCTTC
-,TRBJ2-3,-,TRBV5-1,CASSLEGRADTQYF,TGCGCCAGCAGCTTAGAAGGGCGCGCAGATACGCAGTATTTT
TRBD1,TRBJ1-2,-,TRBV28,CASSQNRGYGYTF,TGTGCCAGCAGTCAAAACAGGGGCTATGGCTACACCTTC
-,TRBJ1-5,-,TRBV7-2,CASSLTPDQPQHF,TGTGCCAGCAGCTTAACCCCGGATCAGCCCCAGCATTTT
-,TRBJ2-5,-,TRBV28,CASSSPPETQYF,TGTGCCAGCAGTTCCCCTCCAGAGACCCAGTACTTC
-,TRBJ1-2,-,TRBV28,CASLLANYGYTF,TGTGCCAGCCTATTAGCTAACTATGGCTACACCTTC
-,TRBJ1-5,-,TRBV11-2,CASSLTGGNSNQPQHF,TGTGCCAGCAGCTTAACAGGAGGTAATAGCAATCAGCCCCAGCATTTT
TRBD1,TRBJ2-5,few,TRBV5-1,CASSLVAGGTQYF,TGCGCCAGCAGCTTGGTTGCAGGGGGGACCCAGTACTTC
-,TRBJ1-1,-,TRBV4-3,CASSQDQGRTEAFF,TGCGCCAGCAGCCAGGATCAGGGTAGAACTGAAGCTTTCTTT
-,TRBJ2-5,once,TRBV19,CASSDLGAGETQYF,TGTGCCAGTAGTGATCTTGGGGCAGGGGAGACCCAGTACTTC
-,TRBJ2-3,-,TRBV2,CASSLTTWDTQYF,TGTGCCAGCAGTCTGACAACTTGGGATACGCAGTATTTT
TRBD1,TRBJ2-2,-,TRBV10-1,CASSGQGQGTGELFF,TGCGCCAGCAGCGGACAGGGCCAGGGAACCGGGGAGCTGTTTTTT
-,TRBJ2-5,-,TRBV5-1,CASSLGGGAETQYF,TGCGCCAGCAGCCTAGGAGGGGGCGCGGAGACCCAGTACTTC
TRBD1,TRBJ1-1,-,TRBV5-6,CASSLRTGGAGGTEAFF,TGTGCCAGCAGCCTTAGGACAGGGGGCGCAGGAGGCACTGAAGCTTTCTTT
-,TRBJ2-5,-,TRBV30,CAWSVGVGTQYF,TGTGCCTGGAGTGTGGGGGTGGGGACCCAGTACTTC
TRBD2,TRBJ2-5,few,TRBV5-1,CASSPELAGRETQYF,TGCGCCAGCAGCCCCGAACTAGCGGGGAGGGAGACCCAGTACTTC
TRBD2,TRBJ2-3,-,TRBV18,CAIYGGTSTDTQYF,TGTGCCATCTACGGGGGGACTAGCACAGATACGCAGTATTTT
-,TRBJ2-3,-,TRBV28,CASSWRDTQYF,TGTGCCAGCAGTTGGAGAGATACGCAGTATTTT
-,TRBJ2-3,-,TRBV5-4,CASAGLGSDTQYF,TGTGCCAGCGCCGGGTTGGGCTCAGATACGCAGTATTTT
-,TRBJ1-1,once,TRBV19,CASSSRRDTEAFF,TGTGCCAGTAGTTCTAGGAGGGACACTGAAGCTTTCTTT
-,TRBJ1-3,-,TRBV7-7,CASNPRDGNTIYF,TGTGCTAGCAACCCCAGGGACGGAAACACCATATATTTT